Below, 24 T cell receptor beta chains from the same sample are listed, as sequenced in a study of early T cells in non-severe SARS-CoV-2 infection. A single record per CDR3 protein comes from TCRdb applying MiXCR to the 5' RACE reads. The sample contains 64,000 or so distinct CDR3 sequences, under 15% of which appear only once. Sequenced sample: whole blood. These receptors were taken from an adult who was a healthcare worker with PCR-confirmed SARS-CoV-2 infection or an uninfected control (not recorded which).

The table lists this clonotype with many counts. V and J are TRBV29-1 and TRBJ2-3, with 7 bases aligning to TRBD2. The junction had 6 bases not matched to a gene; V was cut back by 7 bases and J by 2 bases. The V gene's germline CDR1 is SQVTM and CDR2 ANQGSEA. The CDR3 runs 13 residues. The CDR3 nucleotides read TGCAGCGCCCGACTAGCTACCACAGATACGCAGTATTTT. It translates to CSARLATTDTQYF.

The chain has TRBV30 and TRBJ2-7; D could derive from TRBD1 or TRBD2 (5 bases each). Trimming pared 0 bases from V and 1 base from J, leaving 13 bases between. The CDR3 spans 15 residues. Germline V gives CDR1 GTSNPN, CDR2 SVGIG (reference sequence). CDR3 bases: TGTGCCTGGAGTGTCCTTGGGACGGGGTCCTACGAGCAGTACTTC. Amino acids: CAWSVLGTGSYEQYF.

The chain joins TRBV29-1 to TRBJ1-2; D unclear. V was pared by 4 bases and J by 5 bases, with 11 bases between. The CDR3 runs to 12 residues. Germline lookup yields CDR1 SQVTM and CDR2 ANQGSEA. The CDR3 bases are TGCAGCGTTGCGGAAAGGCTGTATGGCTACACCTTC. Its translation: CSVAERLYGYTF.

This clonotype showed up many times. This rearrangement joins TRBV29-1 to TRBJ2-7; D gene unclear. The V and J ends lost 3 bases and 4 bases respectively, with 7 bases between them. Germline V gene sequence: CDR1 SQVTM, CDR2 ANQGSEA. This CDR3 has 11 residues. CDR3: CSVEAQYEQYF. The DNA of the CDR3 is TGCAGCGTTGAGGCCCAGTACGAGCAGTACTTC.

This chain uses TRBV5-6 with TRBJ1-4, with D hard to call. From germline, CDR1 is SGHDT and CDR2 YYEEEE. The CDR3 runs 14 residues. The V and J ends lost 2 bases and 7 bases respectively, with 12 bases between them. The CDR3 region has the DNA TGTGCCAGCAGCTTAGGCTTCAACGGTGAAAAACTGTTTTTT. It codes for CASSLGFNGEKLFF.

The rearrangement uses TRBV12-3 or TRBV12-4 and TRBJ1-2, with unresolved D. The length of the CDR3 is 13 residues. With 2 bases removed from V and 6 bases from J, the gap between germline ends came to 10 bases. The CDR3 sequence: CASSLKANHGYTF. In nucleotides, the CDR3 is TGTGCCAGCAGTTTAAAGGCAAACCATGGCTACACCTTC.

This clonotype was recorded at least ten times. In DNA, the CDR3 is TGTGCCAGCAGTTTATACGAGGCCCGGGCAGATACGCAGTATTTT. This gives the protein CASSLYEARADTQYF. The chain links TRBV27 to TRBJ2-3; D gene ambiguous. CDR3 length: 15 amino acids. V was shortened by 1 base and J by 4 bases, with 12 bases between the two germline ends. From germline, CDR1 is MNHEY and CDR2 SMNVEV (reference sequence).

This clonotype has a handful of counts. The J gene is TRBJ2-7, the V gene TRBV29-1; 8 bases line up with TRBD1. Germline V gene data show CDR1 as SQVTM and CDR2 as ANQGSEA. J gave up 2 bases and V 7 bases, and 4 bases lay outside the gene matches. The CDR3 is made up of 12 amino acids. CDR3 DNA sequence: TGCAGCGGAGGACAGGGTGCCTACGAGCAGTACTTC. This encodes CSGGQGAYEQYF.

In its sample, this clonotype was seen a few times. The genes are TRBV7-2 and TRBJ1-4; perhaps TRBD1 as D (5 bases). The germline V gene encodes CDR1 SGHTA and CDR2 FQGNSA. CDR3 length: 15 residues. Trimming pared 0 bases from V and 10 bases from J, leaving 15 bases between. The CDR3 protein is CASSLAGGALGKLFF. For the CDR3, the DNA is TGTGCCAGCAGCTTAGCAGGAGGGGCCCTGGGAAAACTGTTTTTT.

This clonotype appeared many times. The chain is built from TRBV6-2 or TRBV6-3 and TRBJ1-1, with D tentatively TRBD1 (5 bases). The CDR3 is made up of 11 amino acids. V lost 6 bases and J 8 bases, leaving 10 bases between the germline ends. Germline-derived CDR1 and CDR2 are MNHEY and SVGEGT. CDR3 nucleotides: TGTGCCAGCAGACAATCAGGGGAAGCTTTCTTT. Its protein product is CASRQSGEAFF.

This clonotype has just a few counts. V is TRBV2 and J is TRBJ2-7; the D call may be TRBD1 or TRBD2 (6 bases each). The V gene's germline CDR1 is SNHLY and CDR2 FYNNEI. The length of the CDR3 is 12 residues. The CDR3 region has the DNA TGTGCGGGGGGCCCCGACTCCTACGAGCAGTACTTC. Translating gives CAGGPDSYEQYF. The full variable domain, with the rest looked up from reference TRBV2 and TRBJ2-7, is EPEVTQTPSHQVTQMGQEVILRCVPISNHLYFYWYRQILGQKVEFLVSFYNNEISEKSEIFDDQFSVERPDGSNFTLKIRSTKLEDSAMYFCAGGPDSYEQYFGPGTRLTVT.

This clonotype was seen at least ten times. The chain couples TRBV5-1 to TRBJ1-5, with no clear D. The CDR3 is 14 amino acids. The germline V and J ends were trimmed by 0 bases and 4 bases, with 8 bases remaining between them. Germline-derived CDR1 and CDR2 are SGHRS and YFSETQ. CDR3 residues: CASSLDGSNQPQHF. Here the CDR3 DNA reads TGCGCCAGCAGCTTGGACGGCTCGAATCAGCCCCAGCATTTT. The full variable domain, in which reference TRBV5-1 and TRBJ1-5 provide the parts outside the CDR3, is KAGVTQTPRYLIKTRGQQVTLSCSPISGHRSVSWYQQTPGQGLQFLFEYFSETQRNKGNFPGRFSGRQFSNSRSEMNVSTLELGDSALYLCASSLDGSNQPQHFGDGTRLSIL.

This clonotype was observed a handful of times. The V call is TRBV19, the J call TRBJ2-5; no clear D. This CDR3 comprises 14 residues. Germline V lookup: CDR1 LNHDA, CDR2 SQIVND (reference sequence). The germline V and J ends were trimmed by 6 bases and 3 bases, with 14 bases remaining between them. The CDR3 bases are TGTGCCAGTAGCCCGGCGGCGCCTAAAGAGACCCAGTACTTC. This sequence encodes CASSPAAPKETQYF.

This clonotype was seen a handful of times. This chain connects TRBV20-1 to TRBJ2-1; maybe TRBD1 (6 bases). This CDR3 comprises 12 residues. The V gene's germline CDR1 is DFQATT and CDR2 SNEGSKA (reference sequence). V lost 6 bases and J 6 bases, leaving 12 bases between the germline ends. The CDR3 protein is CSAPRRGNEQFF. CDR3 DNA: TGCAGTGCCCCTCGCAGGGGCAATGAGCAGTTCTTC.

The CDR3 is CASRQLTGVVNSGANVLTF. For the CDR3, the DNA is TGTGCCAGCAGACAACTGACAGGGGTGGTAAACTCTGGGGCCAACGTCCTGACTTTC. The chain carries TRBV4-2 and TRBJ2-6, with 8 bases aligning to TRBD1. The germline CDR1 and CDR2 sequences are LGHNA and YNFKEQ. The CDR3 extends over 19 amino acids. Unmatched junction bases numbered 13, after V lost 6 bases and J lost 0 bases.

This clonotype was detected ten times or more. The chain uses TRBV11-3 and TRBJ2-7; unclear D gene. Germline V lookup: CDR1 SGHNT, CDR2 YENEEA. V lost 8 bases and J lost 5, with 19 bases in between. The CDR3 is 14 amino acids. CDR3 sequence: CASSPGRYEDEQYF. The CDR3 DNA is TGTGCCAGCTCCCCCGGCAGGTACGAGGACGAGCAGTACTTC.

This clonotype was counted a few times. The chain uses TRBV7-9 and TRBJ2-5; D not certain. The germline V gene has CDR1 SEHNR and CDR2 FQNEAQ (reference sequence). V lost 1 base to trimming and J lost 0 bases, with 9 bases between them. The length of the CDR3 is 15 residues. The CDR3 spells CASSLVGTDQETQYF. The CDR3 region has the DNA TGTGCCAGCAGCTTAGTTGGCACAGACCAAGAGACCCAGTACTTC.

The chain recombines TRBV12-3 or TRBV12-4 with TRBJ2-6; a weak D match, TRBD1 (6 bases). V shed 5 bases and J shed 6 bases, with 11 bases lying between them. The CDR3 is 14 amino acids. DNA of the CDR3: TGTGCCAGCAGTCCGAGGGACACGGCCAACGTCCTGACTTTC. Protein product: CASSPRDTANVLTF.

This chain connects TRBV20-1 to TRBJ1-5; possible D gene TRBD1, 6 bases. There are 15 residues in the CDR3. CDR1 is DFQATT and CDR2 is SNEGSKA in the germline V gene (reference sequence). V was shortened by 6 bases and J by 2 bases, with 17 bases between the two germline ends. CDR3 bases: TGCAGTGCGGCGGACAGTGAGAAGGGCAATCAGCCCCAGCATTTT. It is translated as CSAADSEKGNQPQHF.

This clonotype was counted a few times. The V and J genes are TRBV5-1 and TRBJ2-1; 7 bases agree with TRBD1. V was clipped by 5 bases and J by 0 bases; unmatched bases: 11. Germline-derived CDR1 and CDR2 are SGHRS and YFSETQ. The CDR3 extends over 17 amino acids. The CDR3 DNA reads TGCGCCAGCAGTTCAGAGACAGGGCAATACTCCTACAATGAGCAGTTCTTC. It yields the protein CASSSETGQYSYNEQFF.

The chain is built from TRBV19 and TRBJ2-3; 10 bases agree with TRBD1. Germline-derived CDR1 and CDR2 are LNHDA and SQIVND (reference sequence). With V trimmed by 8 bases and J by 5 bases, 7 bases remained unmatched. The CDR3 contains 14 residues. CDR3 loop: CASEGTGVLDTQYF. Written as DNA, the CDR3 is TGTGCCAGTGAAGGGACAGGGGTTTTAGATACGCAGTATTTT.

This CDR3 is CSARKLAKTGETQYF. Written as DNA, the CDR3 is TGCAGTGCTAGAAAACTAGCTAAAACGGGGGAGACCCAGTACTTC. The chain links TRBV20-1 to TRBJ2-5, with D possibly TRBD2 on 6 matching bases. V lost 2 bases and J 5 bases, leaving 18 bases between the germline ends. The CDR3 length is 15 residues. The germline V gene has CDR1 DFQATT and CDR2 SNEGSKA (reference sequence).

This clonotype was picked up a small number of times. The V and J genes are TRBV7-9 and TRBJ2-1; 8 bases are a match to TRBD2. In germline, CDR1 is SEHNR, CDR2 FQNEAQ (reference sequence). J gave up 3 bases and V 5 bases, and 6 bases lay outside the gene matches. The CDR3 is 15 residues long. For the CDR3, the DNA is TGTGCCAGCAGCACCGCGGGGGGCTTCTACAATGAGCAGTTCTTC. Protein product: CASSTAGGFYNEQFF.

This clonotype rates as medium-sized. The chain is built from TRBV6-5 and TRBJ2-5, with TRBD1 matching 7 bases. The V segment lost 2 bases and the J segment 4 bases; nucleotides outside the gene matches: 4. The length of the CDR3 is 14 residues. The germline V gene has CDR1 MNHEY and CDR2 SVGAGI. Written as DNA, the CDR3 is TGTGCCAGCAGTTACCGGGGACAGTCAGAGACCCAGTACTTC. Translated: CASSYRGQSETQYF.